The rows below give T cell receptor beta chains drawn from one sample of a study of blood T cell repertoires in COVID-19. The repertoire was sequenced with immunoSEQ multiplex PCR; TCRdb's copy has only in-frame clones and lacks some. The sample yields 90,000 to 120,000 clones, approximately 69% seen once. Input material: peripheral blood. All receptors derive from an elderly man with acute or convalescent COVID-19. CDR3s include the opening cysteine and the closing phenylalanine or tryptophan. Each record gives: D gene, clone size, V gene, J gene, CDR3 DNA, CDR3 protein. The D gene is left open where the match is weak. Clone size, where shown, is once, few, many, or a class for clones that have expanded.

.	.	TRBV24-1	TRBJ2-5	TGTGCCACCAGTGCGGGGGAGCAGGCCCAAGAGACCCAGTACTTC	CATSAGEQAQETQYF
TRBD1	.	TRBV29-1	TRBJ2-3	TGCAGCGTCGGGCTCGGTTCAGGGGGCTTTGCAGATACGCAGTATTTT	CSVGLGSGGFADTQYF
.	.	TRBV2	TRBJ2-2	TGTGCCAGCAGCCGCGGTGTGGGGGAGCTGTTTTTT	CASSRGVGELFF
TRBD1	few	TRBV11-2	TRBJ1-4	TGTGCCAGCAGCCCAACCGGGACAGTAGGTGAAAAACTGTTTTTT	CASSPTGTVGEKLFF
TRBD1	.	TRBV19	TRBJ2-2	TGTGCCAGTAGTACCGGGACAGGGTACACCGGGGAGCTGTTTTTT	CASSTGTGYTGELFF
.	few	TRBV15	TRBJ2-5	TGTGCCACCAGCAGAGGTAAAGAGGAGACCCAGTACTTC	CATSRGKEETQYF
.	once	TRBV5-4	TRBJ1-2	TGTGCCAGCAGCCCGGAGGGGACCTATGGCTACACCTTC	CASSPEGTYGYTF
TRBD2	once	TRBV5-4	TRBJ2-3	TGTGCCAGCAGCTTGGGACTAGCCTCGGCAGATACGCAGTATTTT	CASSLGLASADTQYF
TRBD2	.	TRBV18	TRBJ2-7	TGTGCCAGCTCACCACCGAGTAGCGGGCTCGACGAGCAGTACTTC	CASSPPSSGLDEQYF
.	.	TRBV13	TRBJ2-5	TGTGCCAGCAGCTTAGGATTAGGGGTTTTACAGACCCAGTACTTC	CASSLGLGVLQTQYF
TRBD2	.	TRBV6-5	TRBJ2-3	TGTGCCAGCAGTTACGCGGGAGGCATTCTCGGAGATACGCAGTATTTT	CASSYAGGILGDTQYF
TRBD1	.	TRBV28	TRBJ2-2	TGTGCCAGCAGTCCCCGGGACAGGGGTTACACCGGGGAGCTGTTTTTT	CASSPRDRGYTGELFF
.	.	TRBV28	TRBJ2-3	TGTGCCAGCAGTTTGTCGGGGAGTGGCACAGATACGCAGTATTTT	CASSLSGSGTDTQYF
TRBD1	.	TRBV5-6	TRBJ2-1	TGTGCCAGCAGCCAACAGGGGGCCATAGGTGAGCAGTTCTTC	CASSQQGAIGEQFF
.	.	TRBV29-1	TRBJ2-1	TGCAGCCTCCAGGAACGAAGCGAGCAGTTCTTC	CSLQERSEQFF
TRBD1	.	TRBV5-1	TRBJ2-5	TGCGCCAGCAGCCAGGACTTGACAGGGGGCCTCGGGGAGACCCAGTACTTC	CASSQDLTGGLGETQYF
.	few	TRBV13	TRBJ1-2	TGTGCCAGCAGCTTCCGACAGGCTGGCTACACCTTC	CASSFRQAGYTF
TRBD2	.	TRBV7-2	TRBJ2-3	TGTGCCAGCAGTTACCGACTAGCGGGAGGGGCAGATACGCAGTATTTT	CASSYRLAGGADTQYF
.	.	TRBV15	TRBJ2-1	TGTGCCACCAGCAGAGATGGGGCGGCGACTGAGCAGTTCTTC	CATSRDGAATEQFF
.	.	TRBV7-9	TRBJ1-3	TGTGCCAGCAGACAACCCGGGCCGGGAACGAGCTCTGGAAACACCATATATTTT	CASRQPGPGTSSGNTIYF
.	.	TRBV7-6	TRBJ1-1	TGTGCCAGCAGCCTAGTCGGGGGGTCATCCACTGAAGCTTTCTTT	CASSLVGGSSTEAFF
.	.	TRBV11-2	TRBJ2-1	TGTGCCAGCAGCTTAACATGGCCCGCTGAGCAGTTCTTC	CASSLTWPAEQFF
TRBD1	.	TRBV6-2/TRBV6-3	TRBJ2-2	TGTGCCAGCAGTTACCTGGGACAGGGGACCGGGGAGCTGTTTTTT	CASSYLGQGTGELFF